This T cell receptor beta chain came from a study of T cell repertoires in cytomegalovirus infection. The study's findings and limits: Carriers of CMV and the relevant HLA type were discriminated by public TCR beta frequency.

A remark on this clonotype: Its antigen remains unidentified. Given a much more abundant clone one base away, this may be a read error.

The V gene's germline CDR1 is MGHRA and CDR2 YSYEKL. The V and J ends lost 0 bases and 3 bases respectively, with 8 bases between them. The CDR3 extends over 14 amino acids. MiXCR, run by TCRdb on the reads, gives a single entry per CDR3 protein. Counted here are approximately 1,000,000 distinct CDR3 sequences, around 32% occurring once; the ten biggest clones make up roughly 13%. The J gene is TRBJ2-5, the V gene TRBV4-1, with a tentative D call TRBD2 (6 bases). The source material was cultured CD8+ T cells from PBMCs, sampled from culture after CMV antigen stimulation. This TCR was sampled from a human donor in good health (CMV status not recorded). Some clones in this sample may be carry-over from other donors' samples. The DNA of the CDR3 is TGCGCCAGCAGCCAAGACACGGGAGAAGAGACCCAGTACTTC. Translated: CASSQDTGEETQYF.